The 15 T cell receptor beta chains below come from one sample, sequenced in a study of T cells in women clearing cervical HPV infection. The assay was immunoSEQ multiplex PCR, and TCRdb's table has in-frame clones only and misses some. This table holds tens of thousands of clones. What was sequenced was blood buffy coat. Every receptor here comes from a woman aged 18 to 75 with a cervical HPV16 infection that either progressed to CIN3+ or cleared (not recorded which).

About this clone: The CDR3 goes on 3 residues after the read ends, and that part is filled in from the germline J gene. This chain links TRBV19 with TRBJ2-7; 10 bases match TRBD1. This CDR3 is 14 amino acids long. With 5 bases clipped from V and 4 bases from J, the junction kept 5 bases outside the gene matches. CDR1 LNHDA and CDR2 SQIVND come from the germline V gene (reference sequence). The CDR3 bases that were read are TGTGCCAGTAGTCTCGGGACAGGGGAGTACGAG. As protein: CASSLGTGEYE. The CDR3 in full is CASSLGTGEYEQYF.

As concerns this clone: The sequence runs out 3 residues before the end of the CDR3; the remainder is reconstructed from the germline J gene. The chain combines TRBV7-8 with TRBJ1-2, with TRBD1 identical over 8 bases. Germline V gives CDR1 SGHVS, CDR2 FQNEAQ. Losses at the gene ends were 1 base for V and 7 bases for J; bases not matched to a gene: 2. CDR3 length: 13 residues. Partial CDR3 DNA: TGTGCCAGCAGCTTAGGACAGGGGTTTGGC. Encoded protein: CASSLGQGFG. The entire CDR3 protein reads CASSLGQGFGYTF.

Comment on this clone: The read ends 3 residues early relative to the CDR3; the germline J gene fills the gap. The sample holds other DNA sequences that translate to the same CDR3. This chain uses TRBV6-2 or TRBV6-3 with TRBJ1-1; D is unclear. V lost 5 bases, J lost 5 bases, and 15 bases lay in between. Germline loops: CDR1 MNHEY, CDR2 SVGEGT. This CDR3 is 14 amino acids long. This chain's CDR3 is CASSPPGGLTEAFF. The sequenced CDR3 bases are TGTGCCAGCAGTCCCCCGGGAGGACTGACTGAA.

On this clone: The read ends 3 residues shy of where the CDR3 ends; the end is completed using the germline J gene. V is TRBV13 and J is TRBJ2-5; 7 nucleotides match TRBD2. V shed 6 bases and J 7 bases; nucleotides not matched to a gene: 11. Germline-derived CDR1 and CDR2 are PRHDT and FYEKMQ (reference sequence). The length of the CDR3 is 14 residues. The CDR3: CASRRRDYRGTQYF. CDR3 bases read: TGTGCCAGCAGGAGACGGGACTACCGTGGGACC.

Points on this clone: The sequence runs out 3 residues before the end of the CDR3; the remainder is reconstructed from the germline J gene. This rearrangement joins TRBV5-6 to TRBJ2-7, with TRBD1 matching 11 bases. The CDR3 totals 15 residues. Germline loops: CDR1 SGHDT, CDR2 YYEEEE. After removal of 2 bases from V and 4 bases from J, the junction contained 5 bases not matched to a gene. The chain's CDR3 is CASSLGQGAFYEQYF. CDR3 DNA, as far as it was read: TGTGCCAGCAGCTTAGGACAGGGGGCATTTTACGAG.

A note on this clone: The observed sequence ends 3 residues before the CDR3 terminus, with the missing tail filled in from the germline J gene. Different DNA sequences within this sample yield the same CDR3. J is TRBJ2-7 and V is TRBV28; tentatively, D is TRBD1 (6 bases). The V gene's germline CDR1 is MDHEN and CDR2 SYDVKM. The CDR3 sequence is 14 residues long. Trimming removed 3 bases at V and 3 bases at J, with 12 bases between. Incomplete CDR3 DNA: TGTGCCAGCAGTTTTGACCAGGGGCGCTACGAG. Amino acids: CASSFDQGRYE. The CDR3 as a whole reads CASSFDQGRYEQYF.

For this clone: The CDR3 extends 3 residues past the end of the read, so its final part is completed from the germline J gene. The genes are TRBV10-2 and TRBJ2-7, with D hard to call. CDR1 WSHSY and CDR2 SAAADI come from the germline V gene. Between the trimmed V and J ends, which lost 6 bases and 2 bases, there was a span of 5 bases. CDR3 length: 11 amino acids. The CDR3 here is CASSTPYEQYF. The part of the CDR3 DNA that was read is TGCGCCAGCAGCACTCCCTACGAG.

In regard to this clone: The read falls 3 residues short of the CDR3 end, and the missing part is taken from the germline J gene. The chain uses TRBV7-3 and TRBJ1-6; 7 positions match TRBD1. The V gene end was trimmed by 5 bases and the J gene end by 10 bases; junction bases not matched to a gene: 5. Germline V gives CDR1 SGHTA, CDR2 FQGTGA. The CDR3 contains 13 residues. This CDR3 is CASSQGTDSPLHF. The covered CDR3 bases are TGTGCCAGCAGCCAGGGGACAGACTCACCC.

Concerning this clone itself: The read stops 3 residues short of the end of the CDR3; the missing end is completed from the germline J gene. The V call is TRBV20-1, the J call TRBJ2-7; the match to TRBD1 covers 8 bases. CDR3 length: 15 residues. V dropped 6 bases and J dropped 0; count of bases not matched to a gene: 10. Per germline, CDR1 DFQATT and CDR2 SNEGSKA (reference sequence). The CDR3 protein is CSATSRDRSSYEQYF. The part of the CDR3 DNA that was read is TGCAGTGCCACTTCTCGGGACAGGAGCTCCTACGAG.

Note on this clone: Read coverage stops 3 residues before the CDR3 terminus; the germline J gene supplies the remainder. This chain connects TRBV2 to TRBJ1-6; a weak D match, TRBD1 (5 bases). Germline CDR1 is SNHLY and CDR2 is FYNNEI. V was cut by 3 bases and J by 9 bases, with 12 bases left in between. The CDR3 loop spans 14 amino acids. The CDR3 DNA, read in part, is TGTGCCAGCAGTGATGGGCAGGGAAGTTCACCC. This sequence encodes CASSDGQGSSP. The whole CDR3 sequence is CASSDGQGSSPLHF.

A word on this clone: The observed sequence ends 3 residues before the CDR3 terminus, with the missing tail filled in from the germline J gene. The V gene is TRBV28, the J gene TRBJ1-2; 7 bases are shared with TRBD1. Germline CDR1 is MDHEN and CDR2 is SYDVKM. The CDR3 is 14 amino acids. Losses at the gene ends were 5 bases for V and 4 bases for J; bases not matched to a gene: 7. The CDR3 loop reads CASSILGQFYGYTF. The CDR3 bases that were read are TGTGCCAGCAGTATATTGGGACAGTTCTATGGC.

Comments on this clone: Read sequence stops 3 residues before the CDR3 end, and the germline J gene provides the missing end. The gene calls are TRBV5-1 and TRBJ2-7, with D perhaps TRBD2 (6 bases). Germline V gene lookup returns CDR1 SGHRS and CDR2 YFSETQ. The V gene lost 0 bases and the J gene lost 1 base, with 8 bases spanning the gap. This CDR3 region has 14 residues. CDR3 DNA, as far as it was read: TGCGCCAGCAGCTTGGACGGGGGATCCTACGAG. Its protein product is CASSLDGGSYE. The complete CDR3 reads CASSLDGGSYEQYF.

About this clone: The read comes to an end 3 residues before the CDR3 does, leaving the germline J gene to fill in the end. This sequence joins TRBV20-1 and TRBJ1-1; D is unclear. The ends were cut back, 1 base at V and 1 base at J, with 10 bases in the middle. The CDR3 contains 14 residues. Germline CDR1 and CDR2: DFQATT and SNEGSKA (reference sequence). CDR3 protein: CSARGSARNTEAFF. The sequenced CDR3 bases are TGCAGTGCTAGAGGCTCTGCCAGGAACACTGAA.

A note on this clone: The CDR3 goes on 3 residues after the read ends, and that part is filled in from the germline J gene. This chain uses TRBV10-3 with TRBJ2-7; the match to TRBD2 covers 10 bases. V lost 6 bases, J lost 5 bases, and 13 bases stayed unmatched. CDR3 length: 16 amino acids. From germline, CDR1 is ENHRY and CDR2 SYGVKD. CDR3 DNA (partial): TGTGCCATCAGCACTAGCGGGGAGATAGGTAGCCACGAG. As protein: CAISTSGEIGSHE. The complete CDR3 sequence is CAISTSGEIGSHEQYF.

About this clone: The CDR3 goes on 3 residues after the read ends, and that part is filled in from the germline J gene. The gene calls are TRBV10-2 and TRBJ1-2; D gene ambiguous. The CDR3 is 13 amino acids. Per the germline V gene, CDR1 is WSHSY and CDR2 is SAAADI. The sequenced CDR3 bases are TGCGCCAGCAGTGAGTCAGAAGGGTCCGGC. Its translation: CASSESEGSG. The whole CDR3 is CASSESEGSGYTF.